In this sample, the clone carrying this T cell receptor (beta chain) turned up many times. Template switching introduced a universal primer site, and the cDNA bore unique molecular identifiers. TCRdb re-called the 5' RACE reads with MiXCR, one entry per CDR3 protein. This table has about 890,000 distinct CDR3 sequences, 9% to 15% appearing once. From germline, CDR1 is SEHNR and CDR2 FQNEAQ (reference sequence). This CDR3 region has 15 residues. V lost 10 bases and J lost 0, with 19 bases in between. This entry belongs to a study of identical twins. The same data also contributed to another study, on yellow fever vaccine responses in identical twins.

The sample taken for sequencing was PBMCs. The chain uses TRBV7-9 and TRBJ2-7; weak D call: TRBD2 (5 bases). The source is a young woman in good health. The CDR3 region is CATILRAESSYEQYF. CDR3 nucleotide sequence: TGTGCCACGATTCTGCGGGCGGAAAGCTCCTACGAGCAGTACTTC. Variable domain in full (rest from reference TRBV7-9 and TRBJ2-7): DTGVSQNPRHKITKRGQNVTFRCDPISEHNRLYWYRQTLGQGPEFLTYFQNEAQLEKSRLLSDRFSAERPKGSFSTLEIQRTEQGDSAMYLCATILRAESSYEQYFGPGTRLTVT.